A selection of T cell receptor beta chains follows, all from one sample in a study of early T cells in non-severe SARS-CoV-2 infection. TCRdb re-analysed the 5' RACE reads in MiXCR, keeping a single row per CDR3 protein. The table has tens of thousands of distinct CDR3 sequences, more than 14% seen once. Sequences were derived from whole blood, sampled at baseline. Source of these receptors: an adult who was a healthcare worker with PCR-confirmed SARS-CoV-2 infection or an uninfected control (not recorded which). The CDR3 runs from the conserved cysteine through the conserved F or W. D genes are given only for firm matches. Part of the rows lack a size; the others show once, few, many or a class for expanded clones.

>TRBJ2-2|TRBV4-1|few|TRBD2
TGCGCCAGCAGCCAAGATAGGAGCGGGAGTAGACCCGGGGAGCTGTTTTTT
CASSQDRSGSRPGELFF
>TRBJ2-2|TRBV6-5|-|-
TGTGCCAGCAGCTTACAGCCCGACGGGGAGCTGTTTTTT
CASSLQPDGELFF
>TRBJ2-1|TRBV7-3|few|-
TGTGCCAGCAGCTCCAGCCAGGGAGGTGAGCAGTTCTTC
CASSSSQGGEQFF
>TRBJ1-1|TRBV5-5|-|TRBD1
TGTGCCAGCAGCTGGGGACAGGGGCGGAGAGTTACTGAAGCTTTCTTT
CASSWGQGRRVTEAFF
>TRBJ2-3|TRBV5-4|-|-
TGTGCCAGCAGCTTGGGAGGGTTCGGGACAGATACGCAGTATTTT
CASSLGGFGTDTQYF
>TRBJ2-1|TRBV27|once|TRBD2
TGTGCCAGCAGTTTCTTCGGGACTAGGTACAATGAGCAGTTCTTC
CASSFFGTRYNEQFF
>TRBJ1-6|TRBV14|-|-
TGTGCCAGCAGCTACGGGACGGCTAATTCACCCCTCCACTTT
CASSYGTANSPLHF
>TRBJ2-1|TRBV20-1|few|-
TGCAGTGCTCCTGGGGGCTATACGGGCAATGAGCAGTTCTTC
CSAPGGYTGNEQFF
>TRBJ2-7|TRBV5-1|few|TRBD2
TGCGCCAGCAGCACCGACTCGGCTAGCGGCTACGAGCAGTACTTC
CASSTDSASGYEQYF
>TRBJ2-4|TRBV15|-|TRBD2
TGTGCCACCAGCAGTGGGACTAGCGGGAACGGAAACATTCAGTACTTC
CATSSGTSGNGNIQYF
>TRBJ2-1|TRBV10-2|-|TRBD2
TGCGCCAGCAGGCCTAGCGGGAGCCACAATGAGCAGTTCTTC
CASRPSGSHNEQFF
>TRBJ2-5|TRBV12-3/TRBV12-4|many|-
TGTGCCAGCAGTTTTCACATAGAAGAGACCCAGTACTTC
CASSFHIEETQYF
>TRBJ2-3|TRBV18|many|TRBD1
TGTGCCAGCTCCTTCACAGGGGCCACAGATACGCAGTATTTT
CASSFTGATDTQYF
>TRBJ2-4|TRBV14|-|-
TGTGCCAGCAGCCAAGGGGCGGCCAAAAACATTCAGTACTTC
CASSQGAAKNIQYF
>TRBJ2-7|TRBV5-1|once|-
TGCGCCAGCAGCTTGGGCCGGACAGCGGCCTACGAGCAGTACTTC
CASSLGRTAAYEQYF
>TRBJ2-5|TRBV28|few|TRBD1
TGTGCCAGCAGGGGACAGGGTGAAGAGACCCAGTACTTC
CASRGQGEETQYF
>TRBJ2-1|TRBV4-2|few|TRBD2
TGTGCCAGCAGCCAAGGAGTGATCGCGGGAGATACTACAATGAAGCAGTTCTTC
CASSQGVIAGDTTMKQFF
>TRBJ2-4|TRBV12-3/TRBV12-4|-|-
TGTGCCAGCACCCTCGGGGCCAAAAACATTCAGTACTTC
CASTLGAKNIQYF
>TRBJ1-1|TRBV7-9|few|-
TGTGCCAGCAGTTTATCACTTAACGGCCCCACCCAAGCAGAAGCTTTCTTT
CASSLSLNGPTQAEAFF
>TRBJ2-7|TRBV20-1|many|-
TGCAGTGCTAGAGACTTCGCTAGCGCTCGCGAGCAGTACTTC
CSARDFASAREQYF
>TRBJ2-7|TRBV29-1|few|-
TGCAGCGTTGAAGATCAGGACTACGAGCAGTACTTC
CSVEDQDYEQYF
>TRBJ2-5|TRBV10-3|-|-
TGTGCCATCAGTGACAACAGGGAAGAGACCCAGTACTTC
CAISDNREETQYF
>TRBJ2-3|TRBV28|many|-
TGTGCCAGCAGTTCTTTCGGGGAACCAGATACGCAGTATTTT
CASSSFGEPDTQYF
>TRBJ2-3|TRBV18|-|-
TGTGCCAGCTCACAATCGCCTGTAGCGACTAGCACAGATACGCAGTATTTT
CASSQSPVATSTDTQYF
>TRBJ2-4|TRBV28|few|-
TGTGCCAGCAGCCTTACCGGAGGTCCCAAAAACATTCAGTACTTC
CASSLTGGPKNIQYF
>TRBJ2-3|TRBV3-1|many|-
TGTGCCAGCAGCCAACTCGGTACAGATACGCAGTATTTT
CASSQLGTDTQYF
>TRBJ2-2|TRBV7-9|few|-
TGTGCCAGCAGCTCCGGGGGTGGGGATCACACCGGGGAGCTGTTTTTT
CASSSGGGDHTGELFF
>TRBJ2-7|TRBV20-1|few|TRBD2
TGCAGTGCTGGGGGACTAGCGGGTTACGAGCAGTACTTC
CSAGGLAGYEQYF
>TRBJ2-7|TRBV7-3|few|TRBD1
TGTGCCAGCAGCGCAGGGGCAGGGGGCCGCTACGAGCAGTACTTC
CASSAGAGGRYEQYF
>TRBJ1-4|TRBV4-1|few|-
TGCGCCAGCAGCCGACTAGGAGCAACTAATGAAAAACTGTTTTTT
CASSRLGATNEKLFF
>TRBJ1-1|TRBV27|few|-
TGTGCCAGCAGTTTAGGGCAGTGGAACACTGAAGCTTTCTTT
CASSLGQWNTEAFF
>TRBJ1-2|TRBV4-1|many|-
TGCGCCAGCAGCCACTTAGTAGTGGGGCGACAAGGCTATGGCTACACCTTC
CASSHLVVGRQGYGYTF
>TRBJ2-1|TRBV28|many|TRBD1
TGTGCCAGCAGTCCGAAACAGGGGATCCGCAATGAGCAGTTCTTC
CASSPKQGIRNEQFF
>TRBJ1-2|TRBV29-1|few|-
TGCAGCGGCTGGGCTTCCGGCTACACCTTC
CSGWASGYTF
>TRBJ1-1|TRBV7-3|-|-
TGTGCCAGCAGCTTAAGTTCGATTGCTGAAGCTTTCTTT
CASSLSSIAEAFF
>TRBJ2-1|TRBV4-1|few|-
TGCGCCAGCAGCCAAGATACTAGTAACAATGAGCAGTTCTTC
CASSQDTSNNEQFF